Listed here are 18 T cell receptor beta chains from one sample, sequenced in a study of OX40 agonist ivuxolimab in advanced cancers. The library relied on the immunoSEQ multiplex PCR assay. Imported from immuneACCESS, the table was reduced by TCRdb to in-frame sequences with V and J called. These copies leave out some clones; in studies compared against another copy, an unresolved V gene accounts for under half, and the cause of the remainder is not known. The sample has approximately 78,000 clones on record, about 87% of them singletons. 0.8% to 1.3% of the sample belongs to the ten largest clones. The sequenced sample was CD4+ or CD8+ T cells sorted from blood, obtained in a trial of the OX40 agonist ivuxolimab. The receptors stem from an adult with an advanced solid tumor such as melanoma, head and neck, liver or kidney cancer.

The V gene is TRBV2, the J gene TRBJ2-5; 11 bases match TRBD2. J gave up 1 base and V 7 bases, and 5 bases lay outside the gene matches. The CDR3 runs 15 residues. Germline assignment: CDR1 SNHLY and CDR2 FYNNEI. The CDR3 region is CASTPSGGFQETQYF. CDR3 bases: TGTGCCAGCACCCCTAGCGGGGGGTTCCAAGAGACCCAGTACTTC. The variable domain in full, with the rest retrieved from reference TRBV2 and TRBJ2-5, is EPEVTQTPSHQVTQMGQEVILRCVPISNHLYFYWYRQILGQKVEFLVSFYNNEISEKSEIFDDQFSVERPDGSNFTLKIRSTKLEDSAMYFCASTPSGGFQETQYFGPGTRLLVL.

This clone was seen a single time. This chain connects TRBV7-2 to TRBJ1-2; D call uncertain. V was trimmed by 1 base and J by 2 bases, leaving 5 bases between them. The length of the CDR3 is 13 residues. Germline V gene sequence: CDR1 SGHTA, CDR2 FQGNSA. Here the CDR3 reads CASSLEANYGYTF. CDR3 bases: TGTGCCAGCAGCTTAGAAGCCAACTATGGCTACACCTTC.

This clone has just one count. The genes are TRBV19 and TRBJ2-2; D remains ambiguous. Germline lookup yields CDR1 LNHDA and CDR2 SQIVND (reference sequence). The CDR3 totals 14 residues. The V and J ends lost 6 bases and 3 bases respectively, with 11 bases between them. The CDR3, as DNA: TGTGCCAGTAGCTCAACGGCTCACACCGGGGAGCTGTTTTTT. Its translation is CASSSTAHTGELFF.

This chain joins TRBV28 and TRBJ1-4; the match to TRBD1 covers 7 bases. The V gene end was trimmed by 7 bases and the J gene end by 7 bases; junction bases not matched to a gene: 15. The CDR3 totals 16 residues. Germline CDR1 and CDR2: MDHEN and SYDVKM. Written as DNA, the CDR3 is TGTGCCAGCACCTCACCCGGAACAGGGGTCGGTGAAAAACTGTTTTTT. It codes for CASTSPGTGVGEKLFF.

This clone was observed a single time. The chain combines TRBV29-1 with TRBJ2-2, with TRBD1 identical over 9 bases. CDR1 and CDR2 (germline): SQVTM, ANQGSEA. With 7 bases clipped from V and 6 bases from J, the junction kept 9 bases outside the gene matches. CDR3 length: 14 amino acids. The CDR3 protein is CSAQRDRDPGELFF. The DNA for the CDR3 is TGCAGCGCCCAGAGGGACAGGGACCCCGGGGAGCTGTTTTTT.

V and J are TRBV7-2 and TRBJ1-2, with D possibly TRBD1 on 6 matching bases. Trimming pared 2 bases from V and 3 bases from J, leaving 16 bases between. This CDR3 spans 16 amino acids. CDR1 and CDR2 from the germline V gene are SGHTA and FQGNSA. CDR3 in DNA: TGTGCCAGCAGCTTAATGTTAACAGGGCAGGACTATGGCTACACCTTC. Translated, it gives CASSLMLTGQDYGYTF.

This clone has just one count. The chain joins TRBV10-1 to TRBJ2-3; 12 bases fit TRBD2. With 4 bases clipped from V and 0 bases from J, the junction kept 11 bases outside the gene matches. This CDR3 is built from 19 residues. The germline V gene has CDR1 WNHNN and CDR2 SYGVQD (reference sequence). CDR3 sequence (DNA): TGCGCCAGCAGTGGTCGCCGGACTAGCGGGACTACTAGCACAGATACGCAGTATTTT. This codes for CASSGRRTSGTTSTDTQYF.

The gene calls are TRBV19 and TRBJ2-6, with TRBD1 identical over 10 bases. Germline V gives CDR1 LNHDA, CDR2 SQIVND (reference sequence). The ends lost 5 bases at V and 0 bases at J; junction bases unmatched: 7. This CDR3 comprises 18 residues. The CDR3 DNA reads TGTGCCAGTAGTTCGGGACAGGGGAGTATCTCTGGGGCCAACGTCCTGACTTTC. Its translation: CASSSGQGSISGANVLTF.

CDR3 protein: CASRPDREDNQPQHF. DNA of the CDR3: TGTGCCAGCAGACCCGACAGGGAGGACAATCAGCCCCAGCATTTT. This sequence joins TRBV6-5 and TRBJ1-5, with TRBD1 identical over 7 bases. V was clipped by 6 bases and J by 3 bases; unmatched bases: 8. The CDR3 consists of 15 residues. CDR1 and CDR2 from the germline V gene are MNHEY and SVGAGI.

CDR3 nucleotide sequence: TGTGCCAGCACCCTTTCGGGGGGCCTGAGCACCGGGGAGCTGTTTTTT. It is translated as CASTLSGGLSTGELFF. The chain joins TRBV7-9 to TRBJ2-2, with D possibly TRBD2 on 7 matching bases. There are 16 residues in the CDR3. The V end was cut by 7 bases, the J end by 4 bases, with 19 bases between. Germline loops: CDR1 SEHNR, CDR2 FQNEAQ (reference sequence).

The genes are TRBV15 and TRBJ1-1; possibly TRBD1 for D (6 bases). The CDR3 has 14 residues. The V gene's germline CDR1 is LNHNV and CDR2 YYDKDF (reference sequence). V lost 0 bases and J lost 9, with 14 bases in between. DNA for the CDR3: TGTGCCACCAGCAGAGATCCCGGGGGCGCAAAAGCTTTCTTT. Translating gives CATSRDPGGAKAFF.

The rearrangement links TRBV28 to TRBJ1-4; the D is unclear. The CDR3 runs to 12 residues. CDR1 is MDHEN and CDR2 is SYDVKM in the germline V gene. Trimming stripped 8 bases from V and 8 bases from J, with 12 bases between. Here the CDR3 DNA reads TGTGCCAGCTCCCTGCCTACCGAAAAACTGTTTTTT. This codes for CASSLPTEKLFF.

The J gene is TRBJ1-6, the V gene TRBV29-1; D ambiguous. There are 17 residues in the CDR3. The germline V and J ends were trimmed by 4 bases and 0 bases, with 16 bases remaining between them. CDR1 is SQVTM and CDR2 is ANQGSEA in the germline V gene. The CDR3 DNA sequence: TGCAGCGTTGTGTTCGGTCCGGGTAGCTCCTATAATTCACCCCTCCACTTT. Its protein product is CSVVFGPGSSYNSPLHF.

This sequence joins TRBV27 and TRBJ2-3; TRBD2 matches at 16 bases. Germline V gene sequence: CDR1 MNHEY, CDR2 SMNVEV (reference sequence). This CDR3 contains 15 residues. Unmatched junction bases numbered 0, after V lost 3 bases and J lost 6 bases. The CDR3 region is CASSLGLAGGDTQYF. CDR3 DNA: TGTGCCAGCAGTTTGGGACTAGCGGGGGGGGATACGCAGTATTTT.

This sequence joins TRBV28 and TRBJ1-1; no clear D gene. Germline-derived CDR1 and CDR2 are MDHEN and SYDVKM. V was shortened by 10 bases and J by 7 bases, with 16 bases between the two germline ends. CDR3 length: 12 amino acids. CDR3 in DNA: TGTGCCACAACGGGCGGGTTGAGTGAAGCTTTCTTT. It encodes CATTGGLSEAFF. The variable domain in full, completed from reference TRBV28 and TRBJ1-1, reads DVKVTQSSRYLVKRTGEKVFLECVQDMDHENMFWYRQDPGLGLRLIYFSYDVKMKEKGDIPEGYSVSREKKERFSLILESASTNQTSMYLCATTGGLSEAFFGQGTRLTVV.

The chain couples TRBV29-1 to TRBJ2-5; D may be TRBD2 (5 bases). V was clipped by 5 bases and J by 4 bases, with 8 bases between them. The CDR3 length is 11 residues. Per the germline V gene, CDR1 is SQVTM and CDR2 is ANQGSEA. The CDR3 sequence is CSVRELETQYF. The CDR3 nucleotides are TGCAGCGTTAGGGAGCTAGAGACCCAGTACTTC. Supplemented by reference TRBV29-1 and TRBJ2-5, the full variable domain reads SAVISQKPSRDICQRGTSLTIQCQVDSQVTMMFWYRQQPGQSLTLIATANQGSEATYESGFVIDKFPISRPNLTFSTLTVSNMSPEDSSIYLCSVRELETQYFGPGTRLLVL.

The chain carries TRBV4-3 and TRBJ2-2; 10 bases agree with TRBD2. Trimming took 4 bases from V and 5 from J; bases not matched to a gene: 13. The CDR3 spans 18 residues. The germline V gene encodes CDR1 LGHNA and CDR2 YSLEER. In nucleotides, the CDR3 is TGCGCCAGCAGCCTTCTCACAACAGCGGGGGGGCCTACCGGGGAGCTGTTTTTT. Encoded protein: CASSLLTTAGGPTGELFF.

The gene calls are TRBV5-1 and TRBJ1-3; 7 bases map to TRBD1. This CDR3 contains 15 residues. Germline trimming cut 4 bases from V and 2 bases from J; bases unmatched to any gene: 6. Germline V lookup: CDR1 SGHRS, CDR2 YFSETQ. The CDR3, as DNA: TGCGCCAGCAGCGGGGGGACAGTTGCTGGAAACACCATATATTTT. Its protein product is CASSGGTVAGNTIYF.